This TCR beta chain was recorded in a study of T cell responses to AZD1222 COVID-19 vaccine. Whole-study results and caveats: Elevations in Spike-specific TCR breadth and depth followed administration of two AZD1222 doses. Donors were mostly white British, more females; clonal diversity possibly underestimated.

This clone was detected once. As yet, its antigen is unknown. Clones were read by immunoSEQ multiplex PCR, and TCRdb kept only the in-frame ones, dropping some. Of under 150,000 clones listed, 80% to 85% were seen once; the top ten hold around 4.3%. Germline V gene sequence: CDR1 SGHVS, CDR2 FNYEAQ. The V end was cut by 1 base, the J end by 4 bases, with 11 bases between. The CDR3 is made up of 15 amino acids. The TCR was taken from an adult in good health. This material consisted of peripheral blood, taken on day 0 of MenACWY control vaccination. V and J are TRBV7-6 and TRBJ1-3; D call uncertain. The CDR3 protein is CASSLERAGGNTIYF. CDR3 nucleotide sequence: TGTGCCAGCAGCTTAGAGCGGGCGGGCGGAAACACCATATATTTT.